The rows below give T cell receptor beta chains drawn from one sample of a study of Graves' ophthalmopathy and Graves' hyperthyroidism. TCRdb redid the calling of the multiplex PCR reads with MiXCR, one entry per CDR3 protein. Of some 370,000 distinct CDR3 sequences detected, 17% appear once; the ten largest clones hold 2% to 3%. The sequencing sample was made of peripheral blood. The receptor source for this set is an adult woman with stable Graves' hyperthyroidism. Each CDR3 is given with its conserved first and last residue. D genes are given only for firm matches. Size tells how often a clone was seen (once, few, many) or the class of an expanded clone, and some rows leave it out.

length,D,J,V,size,CDR3,DNA
13,NA,TRBJ2-5,TRBV7-2,many,CASSSGSTGTQYF,TGTGCCAGCAGCTCCGGGTCTACAGGGACCCAGTACTTC
14,TRBD1,TRBJ2-7,TRBV20-1,many,CSASGTGGAYEQYF,TGCAGTGCTTCCGGGACAGGGGGCGCCTACGAGCAGTACTTC
16,NA,TRBJ1-2,TRBV4-1,many,CASSQMNRRERDGYTF,TGCGCCAGCAGCCAGATGAACCGACGGGAGAGGGATGGCTACACCTTC
15,TRBD1,TRBJ1-5,TRBV18,many,CASSPQGPPNQPQHF,TGTGCCAGCTCGCCACAGGGGCCCCCCAATCAGCCCCAGCATTTT
15,NA,TRBJ2-6,TRBV19,NA,CASTDVASGANVLTF,TGTGCCAGTACGGATGTGGCCTCTGGGGCCAACGTCCTGACTTTC
12,NA,TRBJ2-7,TRBV20-1,many,CSARGGFGVQYF,TGCAGTGCTAGAGGGGGATTTGGGGTGCAGTACTTC
17,TRBD1,TRBJ2-2,TRBV7-7,NA,CASSPTEGTDYTGELFF,TGTGCCAGCAGCCCCACGGAAGGGACAGATTACACCGGGGAGCTGTTTTTT
16,NA,TRBJ2-2,TRBV10-1,many,CASSESTFRDTGELFF,TGCGCCAGCAGTGAGTCGACCTTTCGAGACACCGGGGAGCTGTTTTTT
15,NA,TRBJ1-2,TRBV27,many,CASSNTGWATHGYTF,TGTGCCAGCAGTAACACGGGATGGGCGACGCATGGCTACACCTTC
12,NA,TRBJ2-2,TRBV29-1,many,CSVERGSGELFF,TGCAGCGTTGAAAGGGGTTCCGGGGAGCTGTTTTTT